This T cell receptor (beta chain) was documented in a study of cytomegalovirus exposure and HLA in healthy donors. The PCR was carried out with 60 Vbeta primers and 13 Jbeta primers. The table came from immunoSEQ multiplex PCR; TCRdb's copy has only in-frame clones and leaves some out. The data hold under 200,000 clones, with approximately 80% observed a single time. The germline V and J ends were trimmed by 1 base and 6 bases, with 9 bases remaining between them. CDR1 is SGHAT, CDR2 FQNNGV, per germline. The CDR3 length is 13 residues. Concerning this clone itself: Its antigen is not known.

Study-wide results and limits: The availability of immune exposure information extended only to CMV serostatus.

Sequencing was done on a sample of PBMCs. V and J are TRBV11-2 and TRBJ1-1; unclear D gene. The clonotype comes from a woman in her twenties or thirties in good health and CMV-seronegative. The CDR3 DNA follows: TGTGCCAGCAGCTTAGGGAGGACGGCTGAAGCTTTCTTT. It codes for CASSLGRTAEAFF.